This TCR beta chain was found in a study of blood T cells in healthy people across ages. Study observations and caveats: Relative to aged donors, long-lived donors carried more naive CD4+ cells and displayed higher diversity.

The second PCR ran about 6 to 11 cycles with a sample-barcoded 5' primer and J-beta primers. Using its own MiXCR run on the 5' RACE reads, TCRdb lists one record per CDR3 protein. The repertoire holds 1.5 million to 2 million distinct CDR3 sequences, with about 49% as singletons. As regards this clonotype: Its target is unknown.

Caucasian individuals from Russia who were healthy and aged about 6 to 95 acted as donors. This sequence originates from a woman aged 40 to 49 in good health. The sequenced material came from blood.

The CDR3 sequence is CASSARDRGIETQYF. The CDR3 DNA is TGTGCCAGCAGCGCCCGGGACAGGGGTATCGAGACCCAGTACTTC. The V gene is TRBV7-8, the J gene TRBJ2-5; 10 bases are a match to TRBD1. V dropped 5 bases and J dropped 5; count of bases not matched to a gene: 8. The CDR3 runs 15 residues. Germline values: CDR1 SGHVS, CDR2 FQNEAQ.